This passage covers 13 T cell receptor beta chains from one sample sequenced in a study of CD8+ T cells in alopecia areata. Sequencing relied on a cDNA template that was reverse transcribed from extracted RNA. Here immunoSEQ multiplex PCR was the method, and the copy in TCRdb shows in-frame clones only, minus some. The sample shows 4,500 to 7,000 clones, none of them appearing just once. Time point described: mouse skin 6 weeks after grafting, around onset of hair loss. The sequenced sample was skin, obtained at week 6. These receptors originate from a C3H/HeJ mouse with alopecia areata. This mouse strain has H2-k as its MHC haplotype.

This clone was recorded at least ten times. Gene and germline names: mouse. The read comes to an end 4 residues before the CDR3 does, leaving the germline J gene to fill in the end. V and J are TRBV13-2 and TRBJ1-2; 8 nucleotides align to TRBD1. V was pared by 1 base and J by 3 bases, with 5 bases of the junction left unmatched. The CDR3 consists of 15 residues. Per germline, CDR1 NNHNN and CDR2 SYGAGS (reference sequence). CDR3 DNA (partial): TGTGCCAGCGGTGATCCAGGGGGCGCGTACTCC. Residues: CASGDPGGAYS. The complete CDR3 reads CASGDPGGAYSDYTF.

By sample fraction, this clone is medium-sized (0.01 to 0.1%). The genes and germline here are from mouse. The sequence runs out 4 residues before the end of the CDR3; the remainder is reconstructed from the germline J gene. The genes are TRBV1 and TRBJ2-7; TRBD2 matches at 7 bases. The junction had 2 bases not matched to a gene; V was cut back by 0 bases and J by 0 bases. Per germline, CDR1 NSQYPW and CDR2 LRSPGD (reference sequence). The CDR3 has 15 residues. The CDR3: CTCSADWGSSYEQYF. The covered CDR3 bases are TGCACCTGCAGTGCAGACTGGGGGAGCTCCTAT.

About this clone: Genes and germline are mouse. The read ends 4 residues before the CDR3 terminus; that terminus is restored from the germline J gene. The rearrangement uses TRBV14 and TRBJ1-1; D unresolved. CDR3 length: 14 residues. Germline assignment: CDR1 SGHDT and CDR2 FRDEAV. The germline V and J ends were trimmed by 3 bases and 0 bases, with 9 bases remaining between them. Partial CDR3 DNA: TGTGCCAGCAGTTACAAAATTGCAAACACA. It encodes CASSYKIANT. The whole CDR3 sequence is CASSYKIANTEVFF.

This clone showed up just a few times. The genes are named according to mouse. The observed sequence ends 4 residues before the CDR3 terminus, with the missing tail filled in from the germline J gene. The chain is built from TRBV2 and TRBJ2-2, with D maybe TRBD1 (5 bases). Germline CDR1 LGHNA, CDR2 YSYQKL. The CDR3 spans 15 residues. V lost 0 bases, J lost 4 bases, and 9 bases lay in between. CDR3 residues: CASSQETGSTGQLYF. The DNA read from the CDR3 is TGTGCCAGCAGCCAAGAAACAGGATCCACCGGG.

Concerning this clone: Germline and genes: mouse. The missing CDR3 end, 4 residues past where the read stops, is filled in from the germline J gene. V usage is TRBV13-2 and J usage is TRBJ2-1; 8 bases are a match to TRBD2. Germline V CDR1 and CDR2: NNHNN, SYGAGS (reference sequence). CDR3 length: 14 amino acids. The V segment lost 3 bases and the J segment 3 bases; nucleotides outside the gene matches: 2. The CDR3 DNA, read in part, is TGTGCCAGCGGTGCTGGGGGGCTCTATGCT. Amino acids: CASGAGGLYA. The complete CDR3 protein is CASGAGGLYAEQFF.

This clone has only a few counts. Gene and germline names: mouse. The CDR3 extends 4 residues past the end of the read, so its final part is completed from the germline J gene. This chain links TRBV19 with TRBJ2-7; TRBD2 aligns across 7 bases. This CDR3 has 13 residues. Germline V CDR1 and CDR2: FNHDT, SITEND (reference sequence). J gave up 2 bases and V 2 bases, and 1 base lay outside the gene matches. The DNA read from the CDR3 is TGTGCCAGCAGTATCTGGGGGACCTAT. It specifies CASSIWGTY. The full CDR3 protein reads CASSIWGTYEQYF.

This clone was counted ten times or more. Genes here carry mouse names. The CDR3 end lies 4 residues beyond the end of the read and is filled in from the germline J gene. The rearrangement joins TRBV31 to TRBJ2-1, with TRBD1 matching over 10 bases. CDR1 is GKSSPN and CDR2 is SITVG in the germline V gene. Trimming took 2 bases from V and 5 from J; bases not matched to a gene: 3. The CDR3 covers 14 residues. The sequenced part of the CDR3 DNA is TGTGCCTGGAGTACGGACAGGGGGAATGCT. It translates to CAWSTDRGNA. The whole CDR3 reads CAWSTDRGNAEQFF.

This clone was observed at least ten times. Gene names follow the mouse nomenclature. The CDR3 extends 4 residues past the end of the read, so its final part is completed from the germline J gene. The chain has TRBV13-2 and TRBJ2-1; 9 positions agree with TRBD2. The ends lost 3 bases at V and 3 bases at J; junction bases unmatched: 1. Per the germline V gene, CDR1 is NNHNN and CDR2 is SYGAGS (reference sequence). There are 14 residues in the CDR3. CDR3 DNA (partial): TGTGCCAGCGGTGCTGGGGGGGGCTATGCT. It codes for CASGAGGGYA. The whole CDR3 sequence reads CASGAGGGYAEQFF.

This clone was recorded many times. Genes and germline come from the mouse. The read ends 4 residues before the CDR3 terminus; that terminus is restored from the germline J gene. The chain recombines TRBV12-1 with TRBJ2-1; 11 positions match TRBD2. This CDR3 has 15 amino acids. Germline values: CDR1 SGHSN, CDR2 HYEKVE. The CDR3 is CASSPDWGGEAEQFF. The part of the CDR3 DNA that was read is TGTGCCAGCTCCCCCGACTGGGGGGGGGAGGCT.

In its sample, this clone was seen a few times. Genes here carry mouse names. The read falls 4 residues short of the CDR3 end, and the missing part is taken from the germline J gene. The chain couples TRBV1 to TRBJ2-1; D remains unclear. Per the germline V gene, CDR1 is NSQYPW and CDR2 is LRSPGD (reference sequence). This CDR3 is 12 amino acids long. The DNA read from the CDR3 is TGCACCTGCAGTGGTACAGATCCT. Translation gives CTCSGTDP. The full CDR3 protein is CTCSGTDPEQFF. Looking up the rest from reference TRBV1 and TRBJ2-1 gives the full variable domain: VTLLEQNPRWRLVPRGQAVNLRCILKNSQYPWMSWYQQDLQKQLQWLFTLRSPGDKEVKSLPGADYLATRVTDTELRLQVANMSQGRTLYCTCSGTDPEQFFGPGTRLTVL.

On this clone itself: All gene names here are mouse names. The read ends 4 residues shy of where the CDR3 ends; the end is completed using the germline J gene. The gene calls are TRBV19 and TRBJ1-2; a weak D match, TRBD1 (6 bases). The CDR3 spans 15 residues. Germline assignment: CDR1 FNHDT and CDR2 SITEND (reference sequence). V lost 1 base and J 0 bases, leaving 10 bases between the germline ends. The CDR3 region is CASSILGHANSDYTF. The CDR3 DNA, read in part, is TGTGCCAGCAGTATATTGGGACATGCAAACTCC.

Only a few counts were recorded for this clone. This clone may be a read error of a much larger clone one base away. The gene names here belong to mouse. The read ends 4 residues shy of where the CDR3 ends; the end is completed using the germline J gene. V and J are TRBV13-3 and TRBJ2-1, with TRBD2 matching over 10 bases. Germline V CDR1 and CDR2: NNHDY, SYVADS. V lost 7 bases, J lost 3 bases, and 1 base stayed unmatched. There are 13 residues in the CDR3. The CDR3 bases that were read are TGTGCCAGCGGGGACTGGGGCTATGCT. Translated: CASGDWGYA. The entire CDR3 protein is CASGDWGYAEQFF.

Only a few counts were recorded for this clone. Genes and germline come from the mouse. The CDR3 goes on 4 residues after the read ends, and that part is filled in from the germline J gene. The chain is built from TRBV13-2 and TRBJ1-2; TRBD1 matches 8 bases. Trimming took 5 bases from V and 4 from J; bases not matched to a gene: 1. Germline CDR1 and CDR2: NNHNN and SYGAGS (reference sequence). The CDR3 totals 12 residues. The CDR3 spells CASGGTGSDYTF. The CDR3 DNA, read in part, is TGTGCCAGCGGGGGGACAGGCTCC.